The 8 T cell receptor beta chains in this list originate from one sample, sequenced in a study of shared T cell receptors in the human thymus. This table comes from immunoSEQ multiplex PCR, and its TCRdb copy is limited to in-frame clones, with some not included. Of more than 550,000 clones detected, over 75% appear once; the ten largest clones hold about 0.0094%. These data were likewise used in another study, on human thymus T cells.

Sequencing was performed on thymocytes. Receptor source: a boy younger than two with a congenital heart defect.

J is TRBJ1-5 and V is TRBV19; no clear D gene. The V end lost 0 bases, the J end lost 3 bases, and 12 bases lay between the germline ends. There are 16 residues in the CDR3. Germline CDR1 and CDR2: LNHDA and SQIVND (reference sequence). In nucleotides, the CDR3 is TGTGCCAGTAGTATAGATAGGGAGAGTAACAATCAGCCCCAGCATTTT. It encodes CASSIDRESNNQPQHF.

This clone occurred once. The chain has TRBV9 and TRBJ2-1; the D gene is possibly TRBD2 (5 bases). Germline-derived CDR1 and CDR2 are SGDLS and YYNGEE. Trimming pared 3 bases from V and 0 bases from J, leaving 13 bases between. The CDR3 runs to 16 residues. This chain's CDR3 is CASSGKRLSSYNEQFF. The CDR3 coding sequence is TGTGCCAGCAGCGGCAAGCGGTTAAGCTCCTACAATGAGCAGTTCTTC. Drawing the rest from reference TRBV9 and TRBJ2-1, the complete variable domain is DSGVTQTPKHLITATGQRVTLRCSPRSGDLSVYWYQQSLDQGLQFLIQYYNGEERAKGNILERFSAQQFPDLHSELNLSSLELGDSALYFCASSGKRLSSYNEQFFGPGTRLTVL.

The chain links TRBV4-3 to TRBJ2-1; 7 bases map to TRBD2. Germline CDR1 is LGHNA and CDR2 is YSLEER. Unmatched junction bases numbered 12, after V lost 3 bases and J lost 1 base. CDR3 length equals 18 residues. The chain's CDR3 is CASSQARGVERSYNEQFF. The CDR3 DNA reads TGCGCCAGCAGCCAGGCCCGGGGGGTCGAGCGGTCCTACAATGAGCAGTTCTTC.

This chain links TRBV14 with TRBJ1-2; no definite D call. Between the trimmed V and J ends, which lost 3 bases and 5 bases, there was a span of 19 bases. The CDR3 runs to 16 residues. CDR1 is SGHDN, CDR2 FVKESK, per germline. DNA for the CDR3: TGTGCCAGCAGCCATCCCTCCGTCGATGGAGATTATGGCTACACCTTC. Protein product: CASSHPSVDGDYGYTF.

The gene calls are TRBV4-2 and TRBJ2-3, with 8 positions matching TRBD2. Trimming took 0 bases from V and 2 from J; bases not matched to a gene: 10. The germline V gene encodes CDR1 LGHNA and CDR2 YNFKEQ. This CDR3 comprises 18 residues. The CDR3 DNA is TGTGCCAGCAGCCAAGATTGGTCGCAAGCGGGAGTCACAGATACGCAGTATTTT. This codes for CASSQDWSQAGVTDTQYF.

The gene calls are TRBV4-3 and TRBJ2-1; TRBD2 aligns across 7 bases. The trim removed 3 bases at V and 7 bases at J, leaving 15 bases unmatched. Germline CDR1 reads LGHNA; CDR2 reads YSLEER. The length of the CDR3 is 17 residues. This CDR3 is CASSHTIPPGGGNEQFF. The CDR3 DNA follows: TGCGCCAGCAGCCACACAATACCTCCGGGGGGAGGTAATGAGCAGTTCTTC.

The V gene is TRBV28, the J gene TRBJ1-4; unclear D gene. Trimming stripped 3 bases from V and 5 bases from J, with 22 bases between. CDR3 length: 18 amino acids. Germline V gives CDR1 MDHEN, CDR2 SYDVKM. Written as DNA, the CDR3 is TGTGCCAGCAGTTTCGAGGGTGGGGTTGATCCGTTAAATGAAAAACTGTTTTTT. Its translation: CASSFEGGVDPLNEKLFF.

The CDR3 here is CASSPEGTGAYNEQFF. The CDR3, as DNA: TGTGCCAGCAGCCCTGAAGGGACAGGGGCCTACAATGAGCAGTTCTTC. The chain uses TRBV7-2 and TRBJ2-1, with 10 nucleotides matching TRBD1. V trimming: 5 bases; J trimming: 2 bases; junction bases outside the gene matches: 6. In germline, CDR1 is SGHTA, CDR2 FQGNSA. This CDR3 spans 16 amino acids.